The clone carrying this T cell receptor (beta chain) has a handful of counts. The antigen is unknown. This record belongs to a study of CD8+CD57+ T cells in acquired aplastic anemia. General observations from the study: Patients and controls had CD8+ Simpson's diversity values that were not significantly distinct. Overlap between patients and controls comprised roughly 28 CD8+ CDR3 sequences.

The template for TCR beta VDJ and CDR3 sequence profiling was genomic DNA. TCRdb used MiXCR to reprocess the reads, holding one entry per CDR3 protein. Of around 430,000 distinct CDR3 sequences listed, approximately 33% are singletons. Only patients with CD8+CD57+ cell expansion on flow cytometry were chosen for sequencing. At the time of blood sampling, patients had not yet received any therapy. The V gene lost 5 bases and the J gene lost 3 bases, with 10 bases spanning the gap. In germline, CDR1 is SGHNT, CDR2 YENEEA. The CDR3 has 13 residues. The V gene is TRBV11-3, the J gene TRBJ2-5; unclear D gene. The material sequenced was sorted CD4+, CD8+, or CD8+CD57+ T cells (not recorded which) from PBMCs. This clonotype was obtained from a human donor with aplastic anemia. The CDR3 DNA reads TGTGCCAGCAGCGCCAGCCGGGAAGAGACCCAGTACTTC. Translation gives CASSASREETQYF.